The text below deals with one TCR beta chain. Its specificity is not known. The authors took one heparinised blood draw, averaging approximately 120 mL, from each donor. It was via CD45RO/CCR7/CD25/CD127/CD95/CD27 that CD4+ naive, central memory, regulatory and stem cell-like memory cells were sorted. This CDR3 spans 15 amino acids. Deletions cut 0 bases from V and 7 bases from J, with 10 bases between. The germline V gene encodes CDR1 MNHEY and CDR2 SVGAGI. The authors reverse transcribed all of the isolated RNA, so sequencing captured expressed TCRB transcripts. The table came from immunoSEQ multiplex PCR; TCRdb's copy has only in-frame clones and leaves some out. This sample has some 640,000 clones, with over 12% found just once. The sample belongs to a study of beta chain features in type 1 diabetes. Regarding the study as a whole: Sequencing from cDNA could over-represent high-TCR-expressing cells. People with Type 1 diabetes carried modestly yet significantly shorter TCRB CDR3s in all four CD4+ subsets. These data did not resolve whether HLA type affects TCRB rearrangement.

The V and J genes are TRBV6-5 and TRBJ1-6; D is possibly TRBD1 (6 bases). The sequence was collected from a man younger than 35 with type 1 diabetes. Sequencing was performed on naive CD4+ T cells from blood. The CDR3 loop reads CASSYSAGQNSPLHF. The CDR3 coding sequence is TGTGCCAGCAGTTACTCTGCAGGACAGAATTCACCCCTCCACTTT.